The clone carrying this TCR beta chain came up many times. The data derive from a study of T cells in Graves' hyperthyroidism and ophthalmopathy. From RNA transcripts, TCR beta CDR3 regions were amplified. RT-PCR in the first round (using the HTBI primer set) targeted the TCR CDR3. MiXCR was run by TCRdb on the multiplex PCR reads, yielding one entry per CDR3 protein. The table shows hundreds of thousands of distinct CDR3 sequences, with roughly 14% occurring only once. CDR3 length: 12 amino acids. Germline assignment: CDR1 LGHNT and CDR2 FRNRAP. The V gene lost 6 bases and the J gene lost 0 bases, with 5 bases spanning the gap.

This sequence originates from a woman aged 40 to 55 with Graves' ophthalmopathy. The sequenced sample consisted of blood. The chain is built from TRBV12-5 and TRBJ1-1; D is undetermined. CDR3 coding DNA: TGTGCTAGTGGCTCACTGAACACTGAAGCTTTCTTT. It encodes CASGSLNTEAFF. Using reference TRBV12-5 and TRBJ1-1 for the parts outside the CDR3, the full variable domain is DARVTQTPRHKVTEMGQEVTMRCQPILGHNTVFWYRQTMMQGLELLAYFRNRAPLDDSGMPKDRFSAEMPDATLATLKIQPSEPRDSAVYFCASGSLNTEAFFGQGTRLTVV.